The rows below give T cell receptor beta chains drawn from one sample of a study of cytomegalovirus exposure and HLA in healthy donors. Using immunoSEQ multiplex PCR, the repertoire was profiled, and TCRdb retains in-frame clones only, with some absent. Altogether some 150,000 clones are present, about 64% being singletons, with the ten largest covering under 2.5%. Sequencing input: PBMCs. Source of these receptors: a woman aged 35 to 49 in good health and CMV-seronegative. Both conserved end residues are part of each CDR3. A D gene is named only where the DNA matches it firmly. Clone sizes are given selectively: once, few, many, or a class where the clone is expanded.

j_gene | abundance | d_gene | v_gene | CDR3nt | CDR3aa
TRBJ1-2 | once | - | TRBV2 | TGTGCCAGCAACCCGGAAGGAGCCTACACCTTC | CASNPEGAYTF
TRBJ2-7 | few | - | TRBV18 | TGTGCCAGCTCACCGCCCGCGGGATCGAGTGCCGAGCAGTACTTC | CASSPPAGSSAEQYF
TRBJ1-5 | few | TRBD1 | TRBV19 | TGTGCCAGTAGTGGCGACAGGGGGGTCTATCAGCCCCAGCATTTT | CASSGDRGVYQPQHF
TRBJ2-2 | few | - | TRBV19 | TGTGCCAGTAGTATAGATCTCCTGAACACCGGGGAGCTGTTTTTT | CASSIDLLNTGELFF
TRBJ1-1 | - | TRBD1 | TRBV7-2 | TGTGCCAGCAGCTTACCAGGGGGGTTGGACACTGAAGCTTTCTTT | CASSLPGGLDTEAFF
TRBJ1-1 | few | - | TRBV21-1 | TGTGCCAGCAGCAAAAGGGTAGGTCGGGAGAGCACTGAAGCTTTCTTT | CASSKRVGRESTEAFF
TRBJ2-1 | - | TRBD1 | TRBV12-5 | TGTGCTAGTGCCAGACAGGGGAAAGATGAGCAGTTCTTC | CASARQGKDEQFF
TRBJ2-1 | - | - | TRBV19 | TGTGCCAGTAGTATTCAGGGGACATACAATGAGCAGTTCTTC | CASSIQGTYNEQFF
TRBJ2-3 | - | TRBD2 | TRBV5-1 | TGCGCCAGCAGCTCGCGGGGGGGCTCAGATACGCAGTATTTT | CASSSRGGSDTQYF
TRBJ2-7 | - | - | TRBV2 | TGTGCCAGCGGCGGGGTGACTGGCATTCTCTCCTACGAGCAGTACTTC | CASGGVTGILSYEQYF
TRBJ1-2 | - | - | TRBV28 | TGTGCCAGCGACAGTTTCTATGGCTACACCTTC | CASDSFYGYTF
TRBJ1-5 | - | TRBD1 | TRBV10-1 | TGCGCCAGCAGTGATTCCGGACAGGCGGTACAGCTTCAGCCCCAGCATTTT | CASSDSGQAVQLQPQHF
TRBJ2-7 | few | - | TRBV5-5 | TGTGCCAGCAGCCCCCGACGGGATACGGAGCAGTACTTC | CASSPRRDTEQYF
TRBJ1-5 | once | - | TRBV4-1 | TGCGCCAGCAGCCAAGGGGGAGGGGCAGGGGGCAATCAGCCCCAGCATTTT | CASSQGGGAGGNQPQHF
TRBJ2-5 | few | TRBD1 | TRBV9 | TGTGCCAGCAGCACGTTCCAGGGGGCCGAGACCCAGTACTTC | CASSTFQGAETQYF
TRBJ1-1 | - | TRBD1 | TRBV29-1 | TGCAGCGGCCATCGACAGGGGGCGGAGAAAGCTTTCTTT | CSGHRQGAEKAFF
TRBJ1-2 | few | - | TRBV5-5 | TGTGCCAGCAGCACGGGAGGGACACAGGTAGTATATGGCTACACCTTC | CASSTGGTQVVYGYTF
TRBJ2-5 | - | - | TRBV12-5 | TGTGCTAGTGGGGGCGGCGGGTTCGGCACGGAGACCCAGTACTTC | CASGGGGFGTETQYF
TRBJ2-1 | - | - | TRBV9 | TGTGCCAGCAGCGTAGCTGGAGGACAGTACAATGAGCAGTTCTTC | CASSVAGGQYNEQFF
TRBJ2-1 | - | TRBD2 | TRBV4-1 | TGCGCCAGCAGCCATCGCTCCGGGACTAGCGGGGACTACAATGAGCAGTTCTTC | CASSHRSGTSGDYNEQFF
TRBJ1-4 | - | TRBD1 | TRBV9 | TGTGCCAGCAGCCTACAGGGGGCAACTAATGAAAAACTGTTTTTT | CASSLQGATNEKLFF
TRBJ2-1 | - | TRBD2 | TRBV7-7 | TGTGCCAGCAGCCTTGGGACTATCAATGAGCAGTTCTTC | CASSLGTINEQFF
TRBJ1-6 | few | TRBD1 | TRBV30 | TGTGCCTGGAGCGAAGGACAGGGTACCTTCAATTCACCCCTCCACTTT | CAWSEGQGTFNSPLHF
TRBJ1-1 | - | TRBD1 | TRBV6-5 | TGTGCCAGCAGCTACGCGGACAGGCCAGCCACTGAAGCTTTCTTT | CASSYADRPATEAFF
TRBJ2-2 | - | - | TRBV4-3 | TGCGCCAGCAGCCATACCCGAGACGGGGAGCTGTTTTTT | CASSHTRDGELFF
TRBJ2-3 | - | - | TRBV11-2 | TGTGCCAGCAGCTTAGTGCCAGGGGTGCTCACAGATACGCAGTATTTT | CASSLVPGVLTDTQYF
TRBJ1-2 | - | TRBD1 | TRBV5-5 | TGTGCCAGCAGCTTGGCCGTAGGGGACAGGCGATATGGCTACACCTTC | CASSLAVGDRRYGYTF
TRBJ2-3 | - | TRBD2 | TRBV2 | TGTGCCAGCAGGAGGGGACTAGCGGGGGGTAGCACAGATACGCAGTATTTT | CASRRGLAGGSTDTQYF
TRBJ2-5 | - | - | TRBV2 | TGTGCCAGCGAGTATCTTCGCGGGCCCCAAGAGACCCAGTACTTC | CASEYLRGPQETQYF
TRBJ1-3 | - | TRBD1 | TRBV9 | TGTGCCAGCAGCCCGGGACAGACCTCTGGAAACACCATATATTTT | CASSPGQTSGNTIYF
TRBJ2-1 | - | TRBD2 | TRBV11-2 | TGTGCCAGCAGCGTTGGGGGGGTTTTGAACAATGAGCAGTTCTTC | CASSVGGVLNNEQFF
TRBJ1-5 | - | - | TRBV27 | TGTGCCAGCAGGCCAGGGATAATCGGCAATCAGCCCCAGCATTTT | CASRPGIIGNQPQHF
TRBJ2-7 | - | TRBD1 | TRBV4-1 | TGCGCCAGCAGCCCCAGACAGGGGACATACGAGCAGTACTTC | CASSPRQGTYEQYF
TRBJ1-1 | - | - | TRBV19 | TGTGCCAGTAGTATCAGAGGGGGTAACACTGAAGCTTTCTTT | CASSIRGGNTEAFF
TRBJ1-1 | - | - | TRBV11-3 | TGTGCCAGCAGCTTAAATCAGGGGACTGAAGCTTTCTTT | CASSLNQGTEAFF
TRBJ2-1 | - | TRBD1 | TRBV6-5 | TGTGCCAGCAGCCCGCGACAGGGGGGGAACAATGAGCAGTTCTTC | CASSPRQGGNNEQFF
TRBJ1-3 | - | - | TRBV16 | TGTGCCAGCAGCCAATCCCAACTCGGCTCTGGAAACACCATATATTTT | CASSQSQLGSGNTIYF
TRBJ2-1 | few | TRBD1 | TRBV2 | TGTGCCAGCAGTGAAGGGACAGGGGCCTACAATGAGCAGTTCTTC | CASSEGTGAYNEQFF
TRBJ2-7 | - | - | TRBV4-1 | TGCGCCAGCAGCCCCCTACCACTCGCAACTAACGAGCAGTACTTC | CASSPLPLATNEQYF
TRBJ1-2 | once | - | TRBV7-9 | TGTGCCAGCAGCCTTCGGGTAGAGTGGGATGGCTACACCTTC | CASSLRVEWDGYTF
TRBJ2-1 | - | - | TRBV4-3 | TGCGCCAGCAGCCAAGAAGGACACTCCTACAATGAGCAGTTCTTC | CASSQEGHSYNEQFF
TRBJ1-2 | - | TRBD1 | TRBV19 | TGTGCCAGTAGTCCACTGGCGTCGGGACAGGGACACGGCTACACCTTC | CASSPLASGQGHGYTF
TRBJ2-1 | - | - | TRBV6-5 | TGTGCCAGCAGTTACGAGGAGCCCCCCAATGAGCAGTTCTTC | CASSYEEPPNEQFF
TRBJ1-1 | - | TRBD1 | TRBV5-6 | TGTGCCAGCAGCGCAGGACAGGGGTCGGCTTTCTTT | CASSAGQGSAFF
TRBJ2-1 | few | - | TRBV7-2 | TGTGCCAGCAGCTCGCCCCGGGGGAACAATGAGCAGTTCTTC | CASSSPRGNNEQFF